The clone carrying this T cell receptor (beta chain) showed up just once. Its antigen is unknown. These data are taken from a study of blood T cells in healthy people across ages. Study results and caveats: Long-lived donors had more naive CD4+ cells and higher diversity than aged donors. The fall in TCR beta diversity per million T cells was roughly linear with age.

A sample-barcoded 5' primer and a J-beta primer mix were used in a second PCR of roughly 7 to 11 cycles. MiXCR, run by TCRdb on the 5' RACE reads, gives a single entry per CDR3 protein. Among approximately 690,000 distinct CDR3 sequences listed, 45% to 65% were seen once. PBMCs numbering at least 6.5 million were isolated per sample. The sequencing input was blood. This TCR derives from a man aged 55 to 70 in good health.

CDR3 sequence reads: CSVKQGHGEKLFF. CDR3 nucleotides: TGCAGCGTAAAACAGGGTCACGGTGAAAAACTGTTTTTT. The chain has TRBV29-1 and TRBJ1-4; perhaps TRBD1 as D (6 bases). The germline CDR1 and CDR2 sequences are SQVTM and ANQGSEA. The CDR3 length is 13 residues. V lost 6 bases and J lost 7, with 15 bases in between.